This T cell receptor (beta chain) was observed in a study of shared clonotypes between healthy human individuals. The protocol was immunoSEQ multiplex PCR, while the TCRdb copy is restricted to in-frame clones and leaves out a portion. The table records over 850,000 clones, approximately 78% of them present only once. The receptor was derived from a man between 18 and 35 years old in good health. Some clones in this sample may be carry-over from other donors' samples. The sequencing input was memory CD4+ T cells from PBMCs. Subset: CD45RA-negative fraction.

The CDR3 DNA is TGTGCCAGCAGTGAAGGGTCAGGACCTAGCAATCAGCCCCAGCATTTT. This codes for CASSEGSGPSNQPQHF. The gene calls are TRBV6-1 and TRBJ1-5, with D unresolved. CDR3 length: 16 amino acids. CDR1 is MNHNS and CDR2 is SASEGT in the germline V gene. With 1 base removed from V and 0 bases from J, the gap between germline ends came to 10 bases.